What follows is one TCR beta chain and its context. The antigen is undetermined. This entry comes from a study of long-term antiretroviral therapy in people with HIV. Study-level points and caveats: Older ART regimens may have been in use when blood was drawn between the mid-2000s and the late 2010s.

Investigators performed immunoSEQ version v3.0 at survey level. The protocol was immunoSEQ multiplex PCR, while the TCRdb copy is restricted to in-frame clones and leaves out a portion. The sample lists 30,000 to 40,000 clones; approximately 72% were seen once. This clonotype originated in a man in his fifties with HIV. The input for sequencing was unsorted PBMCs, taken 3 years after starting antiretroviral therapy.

CDR3 nucleotide sequence: TGTGCCTGGAGTGTAGGGTGGGCCGAGGGAAACATTCAGTACTTC. The encoded protein is CAWSVGWAEGNIQYF. V is TRBV30 and J is TRBJ2-4; a possible D gene is TRBD2 (5 bases). CDR1 GTSNPN and CDR2 SVGIG come from the germline V gene (reference sequence). The CDR3 spans 15 residues. V gave up 0 bases and J gave up 6 bases, with 15 bases separating them.